One and the same sample provided the 7 T cell receptor beta chains below, sequenced in a study of cytomegalovirus exposure and HLA in healthy donors. In the PCR, 60 Vbeta and 13 Jbeta primers were used. Clones were sequenced by immunoSEQ multiplex PCR, and TCRdb holds only the in-frame ones, with some missing. The table gives under 150,000 clones; the top ten clones make up 1.5% to 1.8% of it. Sequences were obtained from PBMCs. The source of these receptors is a woman in her thirties or forties in good health and CMV-seronegative.

This chain joins TRBV28 and TRBJ1-1; 8 bases are shared with TRBD1. The CDR3 runs 13 residues. V trimming: 7 bases; J trimming: 9 bases; junction bases outside the gene matches: 10. Per the germline V gene, CDR1 is MDHEN and CDR2 is SYDVKM. CDR3 amino acids: CASTTGGQVKAFF. Here the CDR3 DNA reads TGTGCCAGCACCACAGGGGGGCAGGTCAAAGCTTTCTTT.

CDR3 nucleotides: TGCAGCGTTGACAGCCCTAGCGGGGGCGACCGGGAGCTGTTTTTT. Encoded protein: CSVDSPSGGDRELFF. The chain links TRBV29-1 to TRBJ2-2, with TRBD2 matching over 10 bases. CDR1 is SQVTM and CDR2 is ANQGSEA in the germline V gene. The CDR3 runs to 15 residues. Trimming at V came to 3 bases and at J to 9 bases, leaving 10 bases not matched to a gene.

The rearrangement joins TRBV5-1 to TRBJ1-6; 8 nucleotides align to TRBD1. Trimming cost V 2 bases and J 10 bases; bases outside gene matches: 5. The CDR3 consists of 14 residues. CDR1 is SGHRS, CDR2 YFSETQ, per germline. In DNA, the CDR3 is TGCGCCAGCAGCTTCGGCAGGGGGCAATCACCCCTCCACTTT. Its translation is CASSFGRGQSPLHF.

This sequence joins TRBV19 and TRBJ2-6; D is possibly TRBD1 (7 bases). In germline, CDR1 is LNHDA, CDR2 SQIVND (reference sequence). V lost 4 bases and J 1 base, leaving 11 bases between the germline ends. The CDR3 is 16 residues long. CDR3 loop: CASSTGGISGANVLTF. The CDR3 DNA reads TGTGCCAGTAGTACAGGGGGGATATCTGGGGCCAACGTCCTGACTTTC.

As DNA, the CDR3 is TGTGCCAGCAAGACGGACAGGGAATCCGGGGAGCTGTTTTTT. This codes for CASKTDRESGELFF. The chain joins TRBV28 to TRBJ2-2; 8 bases fit TRBD1. V was clipped by 7 bases and J by 6 bases; unmatched bases: 7. The CDR3 length is 14 residues. Germline-derived CDR1 and CDR2 are MDHEN and SYDVKM.

The chain couples TRBV7-2 to TRBJ2-2; perhaps TRBD1 as D (6 bases). The V and J ends lost 4 bases and 0 bases respectively, with 12 bases between them. The CDR3 is 16 residues long. The germline gives CDR1 SGHTA, CDR2 FQGNSA. CDR3 region: CASSYTGTTNTGELFF. The DNA for the CDR3 is TGTGCCAGCAGCTACACCGGGACAACGAACACCGGGGAGCTGTTTTTT.

V is TRBV6-5 and J is TRBJ2-7, with TRBD1 as a possible D gene (6 bases). This CDR3 spans 14 amino acids. Germline V gives CDR1 MNHEY, CDR2 SVGAGI. V was trimmed by 5 bases and J by 6 bases, leaving 17 bases between them. As DNA, the CDR3 is TGTGCCAGCAGTGACACACGGGCCAGGGGCGAGCAGTACTTC. As protein: CASSDTRARGEQYF.